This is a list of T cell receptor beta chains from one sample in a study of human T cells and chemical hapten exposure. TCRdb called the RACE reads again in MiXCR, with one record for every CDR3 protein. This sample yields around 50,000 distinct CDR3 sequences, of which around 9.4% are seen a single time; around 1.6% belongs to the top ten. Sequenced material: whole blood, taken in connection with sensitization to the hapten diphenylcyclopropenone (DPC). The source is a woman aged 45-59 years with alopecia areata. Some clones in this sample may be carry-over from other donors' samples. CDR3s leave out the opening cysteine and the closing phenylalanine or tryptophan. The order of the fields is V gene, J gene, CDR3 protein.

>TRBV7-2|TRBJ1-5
ASSLDYGISYQPQH
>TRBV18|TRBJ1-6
ASSPGQFNSPLH
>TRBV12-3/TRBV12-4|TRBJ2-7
ASRWTGTGEQY
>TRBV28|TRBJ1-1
ASSLGGGYTEAF
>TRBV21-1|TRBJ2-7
ASRHEQY
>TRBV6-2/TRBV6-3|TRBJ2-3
ASLTSGGTTQY
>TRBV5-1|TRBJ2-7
ASSQDLAQSYEQY
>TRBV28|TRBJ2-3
ASSLLTSGRTDTQY
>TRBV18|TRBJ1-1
ASRPAGTENTEAF
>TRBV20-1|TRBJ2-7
SARDYADGTNDYEQY
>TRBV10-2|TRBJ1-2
ASSESTGTYYGYT
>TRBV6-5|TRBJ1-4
ASRRGRFNEKLF
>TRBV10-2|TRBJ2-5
ASSESKSQTQY
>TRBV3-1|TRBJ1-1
ASSQSRDNTEAF
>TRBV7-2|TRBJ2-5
ASSFSVGGQETQY
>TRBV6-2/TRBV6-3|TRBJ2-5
ASSYLETQY
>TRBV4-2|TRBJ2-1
ASSQATGTSAYNEQF
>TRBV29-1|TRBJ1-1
SVHQQGNTEAF
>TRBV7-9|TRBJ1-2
ASSLGGGQGDYGYT
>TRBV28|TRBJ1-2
ASSSSTDSLLYGYT
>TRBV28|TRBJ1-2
ASSPSTVFLYGYT
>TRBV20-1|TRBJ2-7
SANFASGSNEQY
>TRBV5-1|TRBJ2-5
ASSLTSAMQETQY
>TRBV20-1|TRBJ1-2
SATRVNGGGYT
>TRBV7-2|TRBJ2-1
ASSLRWGSSYNEQF
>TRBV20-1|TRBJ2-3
SARQSADTQY
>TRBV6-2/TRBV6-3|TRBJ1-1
ASSYGGRANTEAF
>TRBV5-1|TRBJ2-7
ASSLAGTGTYEQY
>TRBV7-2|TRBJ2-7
ASSLGGSRYEQY
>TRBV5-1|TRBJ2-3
ASSLERVGYAIPKY
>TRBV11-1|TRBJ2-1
ASRQESGTAFLDEQF
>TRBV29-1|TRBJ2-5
SVEPMGAPQETQY
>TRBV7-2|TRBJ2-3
ASSSAVTDTQY
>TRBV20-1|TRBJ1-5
SARGLNSNQPQH
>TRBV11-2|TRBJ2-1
ASSLYDEQF
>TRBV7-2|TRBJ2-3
ASSPVGRIGY
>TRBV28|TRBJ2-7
ASLSRGSLYEQY
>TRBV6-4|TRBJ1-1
ASSVQGGTYTEAF
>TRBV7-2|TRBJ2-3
ASSLLSPSGSSTDTQY
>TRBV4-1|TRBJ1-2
ASSQEAAPANYGYT
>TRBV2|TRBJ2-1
ASSDTSGGTGGQF
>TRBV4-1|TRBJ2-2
ASSQGRGGELF
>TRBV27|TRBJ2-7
ASSLVVRQPTYEQY
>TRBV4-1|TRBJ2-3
ASSQARAGVSTDTQY